This T cell receptor (beta chain) comes out of a study of T cells in Graves' hyperthyroidism and ophthalmopathy. This clonotype was recorded many times. Germline CDR1 is SEHNR and CDR2 is FQNEAQ (reference sequence). The CDR3 is 16 amino acids. The ends were cut back, 4 bases at V and 0 bases at J, with 14 bases in the middle. RNA transcripts served as the template for amplifying TCR beta CDR3 regions. TCR CDR3 underwent first-round RT-PCR with the HTBI primer set. Each CDR3 protein gets one entry after TCRdb re-called the multiplex PCR reads with MiXCR. The sample has under 200,000 distinct CDR3 sequences; just under 9.5% are singletons.

This receptor was obtained from a woman aged 18-29 years with Graves' hyperthyroidism that later progressed to Graves' ophthalmopathy. The sample comprised blood. The chain joins TRBV7-9 to TRBJ2-3; D gene ambiguous. CDR3 nucleotides: TGTGCCAGCAGCTCCTGGACGGGCCCAAGCACAGATACGCAGTATTTT. Protein sequence: CASSSWTGPSTDTQYF.